This T cell receptor beta chain was sequenced during a study of response to subunit inactivated influenza vaccine. Germline-derived CDR1 and CDR2 are MDHEN and SYDVKM. J was trimmed by 0 bases and V by 5 bases; bases with no gene match: 9. CDR3 size: 17 residues. This clonotype was picked up a small number of times. Its antigen is unknown. Study-level findings and limits: Each seasonal flu vaccination may recruit only limited new T cells, authors suggested.

TCRdb recomputed calls from the RT-PCR reads with MiXCR, one row per CDR3 protein. The sample has fewer than 700,000 distinct CDR3 sequences; 10% to 15% are singletons. The sequence came from a man between 45 and 60 years old who received an inactivated influenza vaccine. Sequenced here: PBMCs from blood, sampled 40 to 50 days after vaccination. The V gene is TRBV28, the J gene TRBJ2-3; 9 bases are a match to TRBD2. This CDR3 is CASSALAGGPSTDTQYF. Here the CDR3 DNA reads TGTGCCAGCAGTGCCCTGGCGGGGGGGCCTAGCACAGATACGCAGTATTTT.